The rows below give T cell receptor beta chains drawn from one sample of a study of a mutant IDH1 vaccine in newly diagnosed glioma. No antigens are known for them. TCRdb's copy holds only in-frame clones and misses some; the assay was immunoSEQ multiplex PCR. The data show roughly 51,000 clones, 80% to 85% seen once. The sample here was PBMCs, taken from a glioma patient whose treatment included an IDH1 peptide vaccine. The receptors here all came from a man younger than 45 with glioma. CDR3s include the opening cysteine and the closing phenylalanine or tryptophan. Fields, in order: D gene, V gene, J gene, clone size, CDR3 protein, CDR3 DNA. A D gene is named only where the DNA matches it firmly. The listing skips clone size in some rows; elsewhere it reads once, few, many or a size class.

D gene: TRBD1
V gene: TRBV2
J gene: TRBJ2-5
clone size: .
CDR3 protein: CASSGPGQTQETQYF
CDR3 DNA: TGTGCCAGCAGTGGCCCGGGACAGACACAAGAGACCCAGTACTTC

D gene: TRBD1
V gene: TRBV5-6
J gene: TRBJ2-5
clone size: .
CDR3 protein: CASSPMTGGRETQYF
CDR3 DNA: TGTGCCAGCAGCCCGATGACAGGGGGTAGAGAGACCCAGTACTTC

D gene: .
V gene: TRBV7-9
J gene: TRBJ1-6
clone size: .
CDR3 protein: CASRPNNSPLHF
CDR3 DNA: TGTGCCAGCAGACCAAATAATTCACCCCTCCACTTT

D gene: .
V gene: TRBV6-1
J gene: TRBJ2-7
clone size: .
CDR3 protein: CASSETLAVGAEQYF
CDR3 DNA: TGTGCCAGCAGTGAAACCCTCGCCGTCGGGGCCGAGCAGTACTTC

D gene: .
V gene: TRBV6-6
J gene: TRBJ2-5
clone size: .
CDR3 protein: CASSYSQGTQETQYF
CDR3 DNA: TGTGCCAGCAGTTACTCCCAGGGGACCCAAGAGACCCAGTACTTC

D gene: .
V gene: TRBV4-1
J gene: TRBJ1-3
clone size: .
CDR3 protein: CASSQDRLNTIYF
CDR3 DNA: TGCGCCAGCAGCCAAGATAGGTTAAACACCATATATTTT

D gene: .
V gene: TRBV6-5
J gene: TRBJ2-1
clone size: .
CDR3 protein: CASSPGGKYNEQFF
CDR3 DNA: TGTGCCAGCAGCCCCGGGGGTAAATACAATGAGCAGTTCTTC

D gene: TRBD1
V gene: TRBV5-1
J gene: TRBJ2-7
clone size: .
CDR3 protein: CASSLGQGADEQYF
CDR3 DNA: TGCGCCAGCAGCTTAGGGCAGGGGGCGGACGAGCAGTACTTC

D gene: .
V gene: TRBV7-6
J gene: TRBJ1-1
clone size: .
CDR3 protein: CASSLEGRYSVAAFF
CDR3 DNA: TGTGCCAGCAGCTTGGAGGGGCGTTATTCGGTAGCGGCTTTCTTT

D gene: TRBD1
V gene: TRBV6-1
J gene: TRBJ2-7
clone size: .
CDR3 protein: CASSGQGRAYEQYF
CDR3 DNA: TGTGCCAGCAGTGGACAGGGTCGGGCGTACGAGCAGTACTTC

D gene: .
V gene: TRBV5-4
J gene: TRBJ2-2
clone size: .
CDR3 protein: CASSLPDTNTGELFF
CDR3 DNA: TGTGCCAGCAGCTTACCGGACACTAACACCGGGGAGCTGTTTTTT

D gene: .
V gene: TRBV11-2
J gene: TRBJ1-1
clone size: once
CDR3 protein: CASSFGGGEAFF
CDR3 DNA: TGCGCCAGCAGCTTTGGGGGGGGAGAAGCTTTCTTT

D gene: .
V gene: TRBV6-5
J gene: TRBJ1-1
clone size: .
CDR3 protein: CASSSLENTEAFF
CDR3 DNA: TGTGCCAGCAGTTCCCTAGAGAACACTGAAGCTTTCTTT

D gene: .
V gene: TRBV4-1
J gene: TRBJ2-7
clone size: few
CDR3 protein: CASSQGLGQLNTYEQYF
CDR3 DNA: TGCGCCAGCAGCCAGGGCCTCGGACAACTCAACACCTACGAGCAGTACTTC

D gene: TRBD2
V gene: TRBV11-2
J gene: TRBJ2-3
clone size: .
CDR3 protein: CASSLLLAGTDTQYF
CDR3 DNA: TGTGCCAGCAGCTTACTACTAGCGGGCACAGATACGCAGTATTTT

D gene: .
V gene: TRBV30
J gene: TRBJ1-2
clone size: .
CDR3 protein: CAWSFDFRGFNYGYTF
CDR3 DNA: TGTGCCTGGAGCTTCGACTTTAGGGGCTTTAACTATGGCTACACCTTC

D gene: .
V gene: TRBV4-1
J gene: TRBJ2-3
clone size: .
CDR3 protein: CASSQFTGTQTDTQYF
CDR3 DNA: TGCGCCAGCAGCCAGTTTACCGGGACACAGACAGATACGCAGTATTTT

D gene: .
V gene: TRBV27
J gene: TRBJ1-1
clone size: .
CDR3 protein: CASSQRGANTEAFF
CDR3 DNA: TGTGCCAGCAGTCAAAGGGGAGCGAACACTGAAGCTTTCTTT

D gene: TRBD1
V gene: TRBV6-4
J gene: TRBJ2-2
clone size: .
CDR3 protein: CASSTQQGTGELFF
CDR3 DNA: TGTGCCAGCAGTACGCAACAGGGGACCGGGGAGCTGTTTTTT

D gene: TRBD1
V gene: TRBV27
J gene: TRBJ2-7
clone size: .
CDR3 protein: CASSSYLGTGIDEQYF
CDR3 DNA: TGTGCCAGCAGTTCCTACCTAGGGACAGGAATCGACGAGCAGTACTTC

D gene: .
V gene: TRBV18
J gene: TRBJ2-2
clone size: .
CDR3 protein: CASSQDTKNTGELFF
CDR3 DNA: TGTGCCAGCTCTCAGGACACCAAGAACACCGGGGAGCTGTTTTTT

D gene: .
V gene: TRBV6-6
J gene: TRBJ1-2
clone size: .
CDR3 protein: CASSYEGRVAYGYTF
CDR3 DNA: TGTGCCAGCAGTTACGAGGGCAGGGTGGCCTATGGCTACACCTTC

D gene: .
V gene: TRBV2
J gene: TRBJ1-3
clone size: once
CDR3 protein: CASREVDGNTIYF
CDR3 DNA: TGTGCCAGCAGGGAGGTAGATGGAAACACCATATATTTT

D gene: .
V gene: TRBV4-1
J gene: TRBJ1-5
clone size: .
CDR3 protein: CASSQGRIVAGRGNQPQHF
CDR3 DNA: TGCGCCAGCAGCCAAGGAAGAATCGTTGCAGGGCGGGGGAATCAGCCCCAGCATTTT

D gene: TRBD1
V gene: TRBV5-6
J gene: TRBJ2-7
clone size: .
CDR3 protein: CASSLLDRDSYEQYF
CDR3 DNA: TGTGCCAGCAGCCTGTTGGACAGGGACTCCTACGAGCAGTACTTC

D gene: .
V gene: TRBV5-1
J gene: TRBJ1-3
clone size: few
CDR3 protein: CASRLGDTIYF
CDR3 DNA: TGCGCCAGCAGGTTAGGAGACACCATATATTTT

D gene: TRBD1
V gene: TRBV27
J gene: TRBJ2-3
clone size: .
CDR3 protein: CASSNRDSGTDTQYF
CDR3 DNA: TGTGCCAGCAGTAACCGGGACAGTGGCACAGATACGCAGTATTTT

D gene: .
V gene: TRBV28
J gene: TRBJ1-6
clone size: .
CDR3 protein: CASSLSRVDSPLHF
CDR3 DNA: TGTGCCAGCAGTTTAAGCAGGGTGGATTCACCCCTCCACTTT

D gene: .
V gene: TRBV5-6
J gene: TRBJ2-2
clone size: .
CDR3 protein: CASSLGRHTGELFF
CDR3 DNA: TGTGCCAGCAGCTTGGGGCGGCACACCGGGGAGCTGTTTTTT

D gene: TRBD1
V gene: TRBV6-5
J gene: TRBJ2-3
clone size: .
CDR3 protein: CASSYHRGTRTDTQYF
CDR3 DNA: TGTGCCAGCAGTTACCACAGGGGTACCCGCACAGATACGCAGTATTTT

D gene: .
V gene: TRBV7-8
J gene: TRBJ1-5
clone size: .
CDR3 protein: CASSLEFSGGSQPQHF
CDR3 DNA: TGTGCCAGCAGCTTAGAGTTTTCGGGGGGTTCTCAGCCCCAGCATTTT

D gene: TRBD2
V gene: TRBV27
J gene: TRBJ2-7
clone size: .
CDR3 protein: CASSAAGGRRYEQYF
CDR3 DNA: TGTGCCAGCAGCGCCGCGGGGGGGCGTCGCTACGAGCAGTACTTC

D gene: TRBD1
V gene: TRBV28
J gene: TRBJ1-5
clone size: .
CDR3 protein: CASSSRSGTVDAIGQPQHF
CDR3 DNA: TGTGCCAGCAGTTCAAGGTCGGGGACAGTTGATGCCATTGGACAGCCCCAGCATTTT

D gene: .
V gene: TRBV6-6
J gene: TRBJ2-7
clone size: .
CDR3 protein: CASSYEDSTYEQYF
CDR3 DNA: TGTGCCAGCAGTTACGAGGACAGTACCTACGAGCAGTACTTC

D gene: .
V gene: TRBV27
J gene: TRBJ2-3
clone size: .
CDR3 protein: CASSFYGLRDTQYF
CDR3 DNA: TGTGCCAGCAGTTTTTACGGACTAAGGGATACGCAGTATTTT

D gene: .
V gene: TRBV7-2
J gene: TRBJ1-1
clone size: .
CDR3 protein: CASSLVSGGAFF
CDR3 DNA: TGTGCCAGCAGCTTGGTATCAGGAGGAGCTTTCTTT

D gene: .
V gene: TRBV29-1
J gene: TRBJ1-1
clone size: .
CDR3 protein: CSVEDFPDNGAEAFF
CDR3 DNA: TGCAGCGTTGAAGATTTTCCGGACAATGGGGCTGAAGCTTTCTTT

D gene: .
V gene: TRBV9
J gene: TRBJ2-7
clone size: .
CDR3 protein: CASTPSMESYEQYF
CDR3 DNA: TGTGCCAGCACCCCTTCGATGGAGTCTTACGAGCAGTACTTC

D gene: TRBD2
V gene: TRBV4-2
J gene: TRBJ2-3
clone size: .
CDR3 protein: CASSGLAGGTDTQYF
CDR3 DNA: TGTGCCAGCAGCGGACTAGCGGGGGGAACAGATACGCAGTATTTT

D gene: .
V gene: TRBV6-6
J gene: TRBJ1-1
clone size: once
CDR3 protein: CASSHTENTEAFF
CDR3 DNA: TGTGCCAGCAGTCATACAGAGAACACTGAAGCTTTCTTT

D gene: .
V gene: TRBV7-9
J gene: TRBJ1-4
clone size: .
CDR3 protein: CATSGTGTEKLFF
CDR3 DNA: TGTGCCACCTCCGGGACGGGGACTGAAAAACTGTTTTTT

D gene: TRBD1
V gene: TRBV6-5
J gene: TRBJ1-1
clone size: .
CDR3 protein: CASSQGRGPEAFF
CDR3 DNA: TGTGCCAGCAGTCAAGGCAGGGGGCCTGAAGCTTTCTTT

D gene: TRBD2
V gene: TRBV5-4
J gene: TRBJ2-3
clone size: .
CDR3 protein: CASSLVAGGRADTQYF
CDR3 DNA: TGTGCCAGCAGCTTGGTAGCGGGGGGTAGGGCGGATACGCAGTATTTT

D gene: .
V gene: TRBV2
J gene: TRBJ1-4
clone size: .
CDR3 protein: CASSRPLDRSTNEKLFF
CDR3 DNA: TGTGCCAGCAGTAGACCTCTCGACAGAAGTACTAATGAAAAACTGTTTTTT

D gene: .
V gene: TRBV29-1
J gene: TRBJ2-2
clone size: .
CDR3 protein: CSVSKGNTGELFF
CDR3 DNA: TGCAGCGTTTCCAAGGGGAACACCGGGGAGCTGTTTTTT

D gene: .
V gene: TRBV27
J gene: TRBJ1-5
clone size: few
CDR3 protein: CASSVNSNQPQHF
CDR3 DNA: TGTGCCAGCAGCGTAAATAGCAATCAGCCCCAGCATTTT

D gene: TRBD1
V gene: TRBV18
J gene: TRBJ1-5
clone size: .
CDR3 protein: CASSPLAGGLGAQHF
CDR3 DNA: TGTGCCAGCTCACCGCTAGCAGGGGGCTTGGGGGCCCAGCATTTT

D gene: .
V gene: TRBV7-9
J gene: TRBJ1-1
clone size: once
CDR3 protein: CASSLGQLNTEAFF
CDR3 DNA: TGTGCCAGCAGCTTAGGACAGCTGAACACTGAAGCTTTCTTT

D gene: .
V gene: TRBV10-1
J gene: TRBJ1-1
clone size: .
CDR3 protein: CASSTSANTEAFF
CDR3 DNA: TGCGCCAGCAGTACCTCAGCGAACACTGAAGCTTTCTTT

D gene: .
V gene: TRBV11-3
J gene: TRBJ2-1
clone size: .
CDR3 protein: CASSLGARGRTRNEQFF
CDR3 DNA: TGTGCCAGCAGCTTAGGAGCGAGGGGTCGGACACGCAATGAGCAGTTCTTC

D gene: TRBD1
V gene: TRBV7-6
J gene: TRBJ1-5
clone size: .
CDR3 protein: CASSSTGGRQPQHF
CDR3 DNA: TGTGCCAGCAGCTCGACAGGGGGACGCCAGCCCCAGCATTTT

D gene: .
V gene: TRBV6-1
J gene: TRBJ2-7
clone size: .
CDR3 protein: CASSKPYEQYF
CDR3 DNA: TGTGCCAGCAGTAAACCCTACGAGCAGTACTTC

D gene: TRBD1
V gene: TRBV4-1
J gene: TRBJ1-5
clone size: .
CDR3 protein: CASSHRGTAYSNQPQHF
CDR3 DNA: TGCGCCAGCAGCCATAGGGGGACAGCGTATAGCAATCAGCCCCAGCATTTT

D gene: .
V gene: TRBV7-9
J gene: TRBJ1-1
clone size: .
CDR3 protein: CASSFSSRNTEAFF
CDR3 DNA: TGTGCCAGCAGCTTCAGCAGTAGGAACACTGAAGCTTTCTTT

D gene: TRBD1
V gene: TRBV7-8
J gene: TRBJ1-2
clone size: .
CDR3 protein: CASTLQGNYGYTF
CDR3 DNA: TGTGCCAGCACCCTACAGGGGAACTATGGCTACACCTTC

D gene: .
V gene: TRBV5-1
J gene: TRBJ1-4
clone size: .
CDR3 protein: CASSPPGGGNEKLFF
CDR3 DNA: TGCGCCAGCAGCCCACCCGGGGGGGGAAATGAAAAACTGTTTTTT

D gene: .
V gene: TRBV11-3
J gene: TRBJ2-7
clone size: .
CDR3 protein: CASSLRHGSSYEQYF
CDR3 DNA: TGTGCCAGCAGCTTACGGCATGGGAGCTCCTACGAGCAGTACTTC

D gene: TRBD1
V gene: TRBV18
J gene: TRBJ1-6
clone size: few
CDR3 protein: CASSLGPQGAGSPLHF
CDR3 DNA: TGTGCCAGCTCCCTTGGCCCCCAGGGGGCCGGTTCACCCCTCCACTTT

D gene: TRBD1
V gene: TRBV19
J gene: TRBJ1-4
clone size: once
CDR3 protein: CASSIGDRDIGKLFF
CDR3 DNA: TGTGCCAGTAGTATAGGGGACAGGGATATCGGAAAACTGTTTTTT